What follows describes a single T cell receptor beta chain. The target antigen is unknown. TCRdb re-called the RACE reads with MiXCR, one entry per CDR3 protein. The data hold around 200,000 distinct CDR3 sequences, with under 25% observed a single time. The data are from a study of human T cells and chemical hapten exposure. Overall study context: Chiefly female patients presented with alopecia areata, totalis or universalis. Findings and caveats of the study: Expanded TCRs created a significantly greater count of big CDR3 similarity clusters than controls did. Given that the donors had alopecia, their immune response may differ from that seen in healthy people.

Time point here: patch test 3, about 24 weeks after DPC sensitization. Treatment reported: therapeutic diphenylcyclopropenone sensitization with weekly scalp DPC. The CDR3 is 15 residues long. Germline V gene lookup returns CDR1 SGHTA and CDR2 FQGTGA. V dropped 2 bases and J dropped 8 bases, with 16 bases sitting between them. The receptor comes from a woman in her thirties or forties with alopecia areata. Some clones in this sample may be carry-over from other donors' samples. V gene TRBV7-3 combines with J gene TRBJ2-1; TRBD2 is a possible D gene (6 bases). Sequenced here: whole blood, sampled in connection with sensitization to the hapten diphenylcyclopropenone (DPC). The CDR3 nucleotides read TGTGCCAGCAGCTTAGGCGGGATTGGCGGGCATGAGCAGTTCTTC. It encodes CASSLGGIGGHEQFF.